Below, one T cell receptor (beta chain) is given with its context. A few counts support this clonotype. The clone's antigen remains unknown. Base qualities are not at hand, and no much larger clone is one base apart. This record belongs to a study of response to subunit inactivated influenza vaccine (dated by TCRdb to between 2018 and 2020). As for the study more broadly: Deep quantitative T cell receptor repertoire profiling was used in the study to track responses to a trivalent subunit inactivated influenza vaccine. Overall study outcomes, separate from this receptor: The authors proposed that each seasonal influenza vaccination may bring in only a limited number of new T cells.

The method was RT-PCR. For sequencing, an Illumina HiSeq 2500 was employed. TCRdb trimmed public reads at Q25 via fastp, called clones via MiXCR and kept in-frame beta chains. Each entry is one CDR3 protein sequence, shown with its most common DNA and genes. This sample comprises around 570,000 distinct CDR3 sequences, about 11% of them detected only once. The ten most abundant clones make up 9.5% to 12% of the sample. This sample also appeared in a second study, on T cells expressing NK-cell markers. Per the second study: The TCR beta cDNA libraries were made using 5'RACE template switching, a step that added both a universal primer site and unique molecular identifiers. Roughly 8 donors provided sorted CD3+CD56+NKG2C+, CD3+CD56+NKG2C- and CD3+CD56-NKG2C+ T-cell subsets, whose TCR beta-chain repertoires were profiled. Among the eight sequenced donors, only one was HCMV-seronegative, while the other seven were HCMV-seropositive. To restrict sorting to alphabetaTCR-expressing T cells, an anti-gammadeltaTCR antibody was added in several experiments. In several donors, the dominant CD3+CD56+NKG2C+ clonotypes were found to rank among the top 10 CD8+ clonotypes and to make up roughly 1.0-8% of CD8+ T cells. Those dominant clonotypes were again the most abundant among CD3+CD56-NKG2C+ cells in a handful of donors, at about 25-65%. It remained unclear whether the expanded NKG2C-expressing T cell clones were specific for HCMV antigens. Randomly selected healthy volunteers, three men and five women, were used as the eight sequenced donors. To determine HCMV serostatus, a commercial ELISA kit was used to detect HCMV-specific IgG in serum. Ficoll density gradient centrifugation was used to isolate peripheral blood mononuclear cells from blood. For a handful of donors, unsorted PBMC were also used to sequence bulk peripheral blood T-cell repertoires. Priming for cDNA synthesis came from the TCR beta constant segment, and two successive PCR amplification steps followed. The libraries were sequenced on Illumina HiSeq 2000/2500, MiSeq or NextSeq, producing 2 x 150 bp reads. Reads were demultiplexed and grouped by UMI with MIGEC, and clonotypes were assembled and quantified with MiTCR. Only TCR cDNA sequences supported by at least two reads were kept to exclude erroneous sequences. The tcR package was used for downstream repertoire analysis, and clonotypes were matched across fractions by CDR3 nucleotide sequence plus V segment. Antigen specificity was annotated against VDJdb with VDJmatch, allowing one amino acid substitution in CDR3.

The clonotype comes from a man aged 50 to 60 who received an inactivated influenza vaccine. Donor details come from another sample of the same person, matched by shared clones. The sequencing used PBMCs from blood, collected on the day of vaccination.

The DNA sequence is TGTGCCAGCAGCCGGTCCGGGACAAGGAGGAGGAATGAGCAGTTCTTC. Translated, it gives CASSRSGTRRRNEQFF. Recombination joined TRBV3-1 with TRBJ2-1; tentative D gene TRBD1, with 6 bases matching. Trimming costs V 4 bases and J 7 bases, and their ends lie 20 bases apart. In the germline V gene (reference sequence), CDR1 corresponds to LGHDT and CDR2 to YNNKEL. Reading from cysteine to phenylalanine, the CDR3 counts 16 amino acids. The entry retains the CDR3 DNA only, 48 bases that are in frame from base 1.